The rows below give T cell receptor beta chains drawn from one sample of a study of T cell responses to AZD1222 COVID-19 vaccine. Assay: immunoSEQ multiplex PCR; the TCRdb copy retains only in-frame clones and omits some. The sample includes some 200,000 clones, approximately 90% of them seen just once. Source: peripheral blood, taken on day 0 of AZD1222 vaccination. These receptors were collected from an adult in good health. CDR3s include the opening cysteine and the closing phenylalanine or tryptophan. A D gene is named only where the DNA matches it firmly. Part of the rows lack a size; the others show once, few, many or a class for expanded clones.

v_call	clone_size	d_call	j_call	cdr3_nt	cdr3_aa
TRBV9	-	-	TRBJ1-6	TGTGCCAGCAGCGTAGGGCCCAGGGCAAATTCACCCCTCCACTTT	CASSVGPRANSPLHF
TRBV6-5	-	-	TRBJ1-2	TGTGCCAGCAGTTACTCGGGATCAAACGGGGGCTATGGCTACACCTTC	CASSYSGSNGGYGYTF
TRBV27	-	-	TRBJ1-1	TGTGCCAGCAGTTTAATCGGGGCAGGAAACACTGAAGCTTTCTTT	CASSLIGAGNTEAFF
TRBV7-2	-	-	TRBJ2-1	TGTGCCAGCAGCTTAGTTTATTGGACTGTCAGCGAGGAGCAGTTCTTC	CASSLVYWTVSEEQFF
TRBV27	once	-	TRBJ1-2	TGTGCCAGCAGTTTTCTTCGTGAGATGGTCTATGGCTACACCTTC	CASSFLREMVYGYTF
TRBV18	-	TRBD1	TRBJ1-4	TGTGCCAGCTCACCTACGACAGGGGGGTCTAATGAAAAACTGTTTTTT	CASSPTTGGSNEKLFF
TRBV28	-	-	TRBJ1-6	TGTGCCAGCAGGGGTAATTCACCCCTCCACTTT	CASRGNSPLHF
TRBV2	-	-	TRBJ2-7	TGTGCCAGCAGCCCTTACAGCTTATCCTACGAGCAGTACTTC	CASSPYSLSYEQYF
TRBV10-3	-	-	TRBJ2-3	TGTGCCATCAGTGACGGCGGACGCACAGATACGCAGTATTTT	CAISDGGRTDTQYF
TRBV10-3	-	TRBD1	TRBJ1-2	TGTGCCATCAGTACAACAGGGGGCGGCTCTAACTATGGCTACACCTTC	CAISTTGGGSNYGYTF
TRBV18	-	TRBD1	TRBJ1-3	TGTGCCAGCTCACCAGCGACAGGGACTGGAAACACCATATATTTT	CASSPATGTGNTIYF
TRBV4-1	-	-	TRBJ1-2	TGCGCCAGCAGCCAAGTTTGGGATGATGGCTACACCTTC	CASSQVWDDGYTF
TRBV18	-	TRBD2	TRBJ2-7	TGTGCCAGCTCACCAGCGGCGGGGCTACTAGCGGGGGCCTACGAGCAGTACTTC	CASSPAAGLLAGAYEQYF